Included here is one TCR beta chain sequence, with context. Its antigen remains unknown. These data originate in a study of T-cell reconstitution after alpha-beta-depleted transplantation in children. Study-level points and caveats: The origin of alpha-beta T cells about two months after transplant was reportedly several hundred expanded graft clones. One year post-transplant, T-cell counts and diversity were largely derived from T cells produced anew. Some patients' high day-60 TCRbeta diversity was traced to surviving recipient T cells and thymic progenitors.

The germline V gene has CDR1 DFQATT and CDR2 SNEGSKA (reference sequence). Trimming removed 8 bases at V and 7 bases at J, with 28 bases between. The CDR3 length is 16 residues. Molecular barcoding with unique molecular identifiers was used for the TCRbeta library. TCRdb used MiXCR to reprocess the PCR reads, holding one entry per CDR3 protein. This table holds some 4,200 distinct CDR3 sequences, 19% found once. The sample was PBMCs, mostly from graft donor cells, taken 180 days after TCRalphabeta/CD19-depleted stem cell transplant. This clonotype was sampled from a male patient aged 2-10 years who had a stem cell transplant for acute lymphoblastic leukemia, so the T cells may come from the graft donor. The chain links TRBV20-1 to TRBJ2-3, with D maybe TRBD2 (5 bases). The CDR3 DNA reads TGCAGTCCAACCTCCGAGGGCAGGAATACGATATATACGCAGTATTTT. It encodes CSPTSEGRNTIYTQYF.